What follows describes a single TCR beta chain. This CDR3 comprises 16 residues. Trimming left V 0 bases short and J 10 bases short, with 17 bases between. CDR1 and CDR2 (germline): SGHRS, YFSETQ. How the authors handled the data: Amplified reference gene primers provided the basis for estimating nucleated cell counts. Repertoires were generated with immunoSEQ multiplex PCR, while TCRdb's copy carries only in-frame clones and drops some. V, J and clone size derive from that table, while D and trimming were established from the DNA sequence. The sample includes more than 100,000 clones, 80% to 90% of them seen just once. The source of the sample is a study of blood T cell repertoires in COVID-19. For the study at large: There were acute and convalescent COVID-19 samples, and they came from the United States, Italy and Spain. T cells, B-cell-depleted T cells, or PBMCs provided the cDNA or gDNA that served as material.

The sample comprised peripheral blood. This receptor was taken from a woman aged 55-70 years with acute or convalescent COVID-19. The chain links TRBV5-1 to TRBJ1-6, with a weak D call TRBD1 (6 bases). CDR3 residues: CASSLGASGVGSPLHF. The CDR3 DNA reads TGCGCCAGCAGCTTGGGGGCCTCAGGGGTAGGGTCACCCCTCCACTTT.